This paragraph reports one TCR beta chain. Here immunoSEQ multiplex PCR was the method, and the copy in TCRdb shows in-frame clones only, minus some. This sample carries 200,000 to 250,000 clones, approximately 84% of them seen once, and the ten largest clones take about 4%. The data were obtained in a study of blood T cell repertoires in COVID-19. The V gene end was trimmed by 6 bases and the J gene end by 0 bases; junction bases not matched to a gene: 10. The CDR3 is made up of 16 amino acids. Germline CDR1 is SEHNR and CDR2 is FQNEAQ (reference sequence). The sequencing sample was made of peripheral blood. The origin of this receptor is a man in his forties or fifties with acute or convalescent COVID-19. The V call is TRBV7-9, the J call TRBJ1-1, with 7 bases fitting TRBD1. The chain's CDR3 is CASSNRGGVMNTEAFF. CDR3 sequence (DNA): TGTGCCAGCAGTAACAGGGGCGGTGTTATGAACACTGAAGCTTTCTTT.